The 9 T cell receptor beta chains below come from one sample, sequenced in a study of blood T cell repertoires in COVID-19. Sequencing was performed with immunoSEQ multiplex PCR; in TCRdb, only in-frame clones are kept and a portion is missing. This sample has 200,000 to 250,000 clones; 90% occur once, and the top ten carry approximately 15%. The specimen sequenced was PBMCs or T cells enriched from blood (not recorded which). The origin of the receptors is a man in his thirties or forties who had been exposed to COVID-19.

This chain links TRBV7-8 with TRBJ2-2; TRBD1 aligns across 10 bases. The length of the CDR3 is 17 residues. From germline, CDR1 is SGHVS and CDR2 FQNEAQ. Germline trimming cut 5 bases from V and 8 bases from J; bases unmatched to any gene: 14. CDR3 sequence reads: CASSTNRPDRGRGELFF. CDR3 DNA sequence: TGTGCCAGCAGCACTAATCGACCTGACAGGGGGCGGGGGGAGCTGTTTTTT.

The rearrangement links TRBV12-3 or TRBV12-4 to TRBJ1-1; possible D gene TRBD1, 6 bases. The CDR3 length is 11 residues. Trimming removed 6 bases at V and 8 bases at J, with 10 bases between. CDR3 coding DNA: TGTGCCAGCAGAACCGGGACAGAAGCTTTCTTT. As protein: CASRTGTEAFF.

This clone is a singleton in its sample. This chain joins TRBV9 and TRBJ1-4, with D perhaps matching TRBD1 (5 bases). Germline-derived CDR1 and CDR2 are SGDLS and YYNGEE. This CDR3 has 15 residues. The V and J ends lost 4 bases and 8 bases respectively, with 18 bases between them. CDR3 amino acids: CASSPLGGGNEKLFF. CDR3 sequence (DNA): TGTGCCAGCAGCCCGCTGGGGGGGGGAAACGAAAAACTGTTTTTT.

The chain has TRBV5-6 and TRBJ2-5, with 8 positions matching TRBD1. V trimming: 7 bases; J trimming: 5 bases; junction bases outside the gene matches: 7. Germline V gene sequence: CDR1 SGHDT, CDR2 YYEEEE. This CDR3 is built from 13 residues. CDR3 in DNA: TGTGCCAGCGGCCAGGGGGCCCAGGAGACCCAGTACTTC. Translation gives CASGQGAQETQYF.

This clone has just one count. CDR3 nucleotide sequence: TGTGCCAGCCGGACAGGGGGAGAGGCTGAAGCTTTCTTT. It is translated as CASRTGGEAEAFF. This chain links TRBV2 with TRBJ1-1, with 10 bases fitting TRBD1. Germline V gene lookup returns CDR1 SNHLY and CDR2 FYNNEI. With V trimmed by 8 bases and J by 6 bases, 6 bases remained unmatched. There are 13 residues in the CDR3.

The chain combines TRBV6-1 with TRBJ1-1, with a tentative D call TRBD1 (6 bases). The germline V gene encodes CDR1 MNHNS and CDR2 SASEGT. V lost 2 bases to trimming and J lost 4 bases, with 14 bases between them. The CDR3 covers 15 residues. Here the CDR3 DNA reads TGTGCCAGCAGTGAATGGACAGCTCGGGGCACTGAAGCTTTCTTT. This sequence encodes CASSEWTARGTEAFF.

V is TRBV7-9 and J is TRBJ1-2; D gene unclear. The CDR3 length is 12 residues. Germline V gene lookup returns CDR1 SEHNR and CDR2 FQNEAQ (reference sequence). V shed 5 bases and J shed 4 bases, with 8 bases lying between them. CDR3 sequence (DNA): TGTGCCAGCAGCACCGGGTTCTATGGCTACACCTTC. Amino acids: CASSTGFYGYTF.

The V gene is TRBV6-2 or TRBV6-3, the J gene TRBJ1-4; the D gene is possibly TRBD1 (6 bases). V lost 6 bases to trimming and J lost 7 bases, with 24 bases between them. Germline values: CDR1 MNHEY, CDR2 SVGEGT. The CDR3 length is 17 residues. This CDR3 reads CASSPTPDKGVGEKLFF. CDR3 bases: TGTGCCAGCAGCCCGACCCCCGACAAGGGGGTGGGTGAAAAACTGTTTTTT.

The V gene is TRBV19, the J gene TRBJ1-5; D is unresolved. V was clipped by 11 bases and J by 0 bases, with 17 bases between them. Germline V CDR1 and CDR2: LNHDA, SQIVND (reference sequence). The CDR3 has 15 residues. This chain's CDR3 is CASTPMWASNQPQHF. CDR3 bases: TGTGCCTCTACTCCCATGTGGGCTAGCAATCAGCCCCAGCATTTT.